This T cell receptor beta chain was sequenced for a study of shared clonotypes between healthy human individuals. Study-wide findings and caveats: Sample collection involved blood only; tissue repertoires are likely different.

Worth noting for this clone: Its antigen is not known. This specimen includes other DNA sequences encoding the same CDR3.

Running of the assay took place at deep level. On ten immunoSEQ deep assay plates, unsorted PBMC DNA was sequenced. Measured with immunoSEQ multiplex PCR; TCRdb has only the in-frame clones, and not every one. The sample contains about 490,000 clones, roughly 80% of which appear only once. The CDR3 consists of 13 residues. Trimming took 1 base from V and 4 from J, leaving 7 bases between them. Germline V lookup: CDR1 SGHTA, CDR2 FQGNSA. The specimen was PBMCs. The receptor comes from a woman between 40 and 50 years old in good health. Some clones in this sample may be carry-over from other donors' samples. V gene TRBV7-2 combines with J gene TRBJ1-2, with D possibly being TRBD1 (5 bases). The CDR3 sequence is CASSLGQLYGYTF. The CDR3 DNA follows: TGTGCCAGCAGCTTAGGACAGCTCTATGGCTACACCTTC.